The next 21 T cell receptor beta chains were all read from a single sample in a study of patients and donors after allogeneic stem cell transplantation. MiXCR, applied by TCRdb to the RT-PCR reads, yields one record per CDR3 protein. Here the sample spans over 150,000 distinct CDR3 sequences, 41% being singletons. Sequencing was performed on blood, either unsorted or a sorted T cell fraction (not recorded which). All receptors derive from a human donor who was either an allogeneic HSCT recipient or a stem cell or donor lymphocyte infusion donor (not recorded which). It is not recorded whose cells these are; they may come from a transplant donor.

This rearrangement joins TRBV6-5 to TRBJ2-1, with TRBD1 matching over 7 bases. V lost 4 bases to trimming and J lost 9 bases; unmatched junction nucleotides: 12. Per germline, CDR1 MNHEY and CDR2 SVGAGI. This CDR3 contains 15 residues. The CDR3 nucleotides read TGTGCCAGCAGTTCCGAGGGGGCGCTTTCGGGTGAGCAGTTCTTC. This codes for CASSSEGALSGEQFF.

This clonotype was seen more than once but under ten times. The chain uses TRBV7-9 and TRBJ1-2; 8 positions agree with TRBD1. The CDR3 is 15 amino acids. J was trimmed by 5 bases and V by 1 base; bases with no gene match: 6. Germline-derived CDR1 and CDR2 are SEHNR and FQNEAQ (reference sequence). The CDR3: CASSLVAGGVYGYTF. In DNA, the CDR3 is TGTGCCAGCAGCTTAGTGGCAGGGGGCGTATATGGCTACACCTTC.

V is TRBV5-1 and J is TRBJ1-1, with 9 bases identical to TRBD1. With 0 bases clipped from V and 1 base from J, the junction kept 7 bases outside the gene matches. CDR3 length: 17 residues. Germline loops: CDR1 SGHRS, CDR2 YFSETQ. This CDR3 is CASSLAGQGHGNTEAFF. The CDR3 coding sequence is TGCGCCAGCAGCTTGGCCGGACAGGGGCATGGGAACACTGAAGCTTTCTTT.

The chain has TRBV29-1 and TRBJ1-2; 10 bases agree with TRBD1. V lost 5 bases, J lost 8 bases, and 5 bases stayed unmatched. The germline gives CDR1 SQVTM, CDR2 ANQGSEA. CDR3 size: 12 residues. The CDR3 DNA reads TGCAGCGTTACGGGACAGGGGTGGGGCTACACCTTC. As protein: CSVTGQGWGYTF.

The chain has TRBV5-1 and TRBJ2-2, with TRBD2 matching 8 bases. With 4 bases clipped from V and 6 bases from J, the junction kept 5 bases outside the gene matches. CDR1 is SGHRS and CDR2 is YFSETQ in the germline V gene. The length of the CDR3 is 14 residues. The CDR3 protein is CASSPGLVSGELFF. CDR3 nucleotide sequence: TGCGCCAGCAGCCCGGGACTAGTATCCGGGGAGCTGTTTTTT.

V and J are TRBV9 and TRBJ2-2; D not resolved. Trimming took 3 bases from V and 2 from J, leaving 14 bases between them. Per germline, CDR1 SGDLS and CDR2 YYNGEE. This CDR3 comprises 16 residues. This CDR3 reads CASSASVPPNTGELFF. The CDR3, as DNA: TGTGCCAGCAGCGCCTCGGTTCCCCCCAACACCGGGGAGCTGTTTTTT.

There are a few counts of this clonotype. The chain carries TRBV7-2 and TRBJ1-1; possibly TRBD1 for D (6 bases). V dropped 5 bases and J dropped 1 base, with 20 bases sitting between them. This CDR3 contains 17 residues. Germline loops: CDR1 SGHTA, CDR2 FQGNSA. Here the CDR3 reads CASSILGGPPGNTEAFF. In DNA, the CDR3 is TGTGCCAGCAGCATTCTAGGGGGGCCCCCCGGGAACACTGAAGCTTTCTTT.

The chain uses TRBV6-2 or TRBV6-3 and TRBJ2-1; no clear D. The length of the CDR3 is 12 residues. In germline, CDR1 is MNHEY, CDR2 SVGEGT. V gave up 2 bases and J gave up 5 bases, with 4 bases separating them. The CDR3 DNA follows: TGTGCCAGCAGTTACCCGGACAATGAGCAGTTCTTC. It encodes CASSYPDNEQFF.

This clonotype was counted only a few times. The chain carries TRBV29-1 and TRBJ1-2; maybe TRBD1 (5 bases). CDR1 is SQVTM, CDR2 ANQGSEA, per germline. Trimming took 5 bases from V and 4 from J, leaving 11 bases between them. CDR3 length equals 12 residues. CDR3 coding DNA: TGCAGCGTTCAAGGGGTCGGCTATGGCTACACCTTC. This codes for CSVQGVGYGYTF.

CDR3: CASSDGTSAPQHF. Here the CDR3 DNA reads TGTGCCAGCAGCGACGGCACTTCGGCCCCCCAGCATTTT. This chain links TRBV9 with TRBJ1-5; the D is unclear. The germline gives CDR1 SGDLS, CDR2 YYNGEE. Trimming cost V 3 bases and J 10 bases, with 14 bases left between them. CDR3 length: 13 residues.

This sequence joins TRBV27 and TRBJ2-7, with a weak D call TRBD1 (6 bases). Germline CDR1 is MNHEY and CDR2 is SMNVEV (reference sequence). This CDR3 spans 14 amino acids. V lost 5 bases and J 3 bases, leaving 14 bases between the germline ends. The DNA for the CDR3 is TGTGCCAGCAGTCTCGACAGGACCCACTACGAGCAGTACTTC. Residues: CASSLDRTHYEQYF.

J is TRBJ2-7 and V is TRBV18; tentatively, D is TRBD1 (6 bases). The CDR3 is 14 amino acids. Germline CDR1 is KGHSH and CDR2 is LQKENI. The V end lost 1 base, the J end lost 1 base, and 8 bases lay between the germline ends. Here the CDR3 reads CASSPRDISYEQYF. The CDR3 coding sequence is TGTGCCAGCTCACCACGGGACATATCCTACGAGCAGTACTTC.

The sample holds a few counts of this clonotype. V and J are TRBV28 and TRBJ1-4; D may be TRBD1 (5 bases). The ends were cut back, 0 bases at V and 6 bases at J, with 11 bases in the middle. Germline V lookup: CDR1 MDHEN, CDR2 SYDVKM. CDR3 length equals 15 residues. The CDR3 reads CASSLWGRADEKLFF. The CDR3 DNA is TGTGCCAGCAGTTTATGGGGCAGGGCGGATGAAAAACTGTTTTTT.

This chain connects TRBV30 to TRBJ2-1; D is ambiguous. V lost 3 bases and J lost 9, with 12 bases in between. Germline lookup yields CDR1 GTSNPN and CDR2 SVGIG (reference sequence). The CDR3 contains 12 residues. The CDR3 coding sequence is TGTGCCTGGAGAATCCTTGCAGGTGAGCAGTTCTTC. It is translated as CAWRILAGEQFF.

The rearrangement joins TRBV12-3 or TRBV12-4 to TRBJ2-5, with 7 bases fitting TRBD1. Trimming cost V 3 bases and J 4 bases; bases outside gene matches: 8. This CDR3 has 15 residues. CDR3 nucleotides: TGTGCCAGCAGTTTCGAGGGGGCTAATGGAGAGACCCAGTACTTC. As protein: CASSFEGANGETQYF.

This clonotype has a handful of counts. Sequence at one end of the junction differs from germline and may be a read error. This chain joins TRBV20-1 and TRBJ1-3; D is undetermined. The CDR3 loop spans 14 amino acids. In germline, CDR1 is DFQATT, CDR2 SNEGSKA (reference sequence). CDR3 nucleotide sequence: TGCAGTGCCCGAACCCCCTCCTCTGGAAACACCACATATTTT. The encoded protein is CSARTPSSGNTTYF.

This clonotype was recorded a few times. The CDR3 is CSAPSGYEQFF. The CDR3 coding sequence is TGCAGTGCCCCTTCGGGATATGAGCAGTTCTTC. The chain has TRBV20-1 and TRBJ2-1; possibly TRBD2 for D (5 bases). Germline values: CDR1 DFQATT, CDR2 SNEGSKA (reference sequence). This CDR3 spans 11 amino acids. V lost 6 bases, J lost 8 bases, and 11 bases lay in between.

This rearrangement joins TRBV12-3 or TRBV12-4 to TRBJ1-3, with a possible D match to TRBD1 (5 bases). The CDR3 is 13 residues long. V lost 7 bases and J 9 bases, leaving 16 bases between the germline ends. CDR3 sequence (DNA): TGTGCCAGCACTGGGGCCTCGAGGGGCACCATATATTTT. It yields the protein CASTGASRGTIYF.

In its sample, this clonotype was seen a few times. The gene calls are TRBV30 and TRBJ1-1; D call uncertain. Trimming removed 0 bases from V and 1 base from J, with 6 bases in between. There are 13 residues in the CDR3. Germline V gives CDR1 GTSNPN, CDR2 SVGIG (reference sequence). The CDR3 reads CAWSVRENTEAFF. CDR3 nucleotides: TGTGCCTGGAGTGTAAGAGAGAACACTGAAGCTTTCTTT. The full variable domain, completed using reference TRBV30 and TRBJ1-1, is SQTIHQWPATLVQPVGSPLSLECTVEGTSNPNLYWYRQAAGRGLQLLFYSVGIGQISSEVPQNLSASRPQDRQFILSSKKLLLSDSGFYLCAWSVRENTEAFFGQGTRLTVV.

This clonotype was detected only a few times. The chain combines TRBV6-4 with TRBJ2-1; TRBD2 matches at 8 bases. The CDR3 spans 17 residues. From germline, CDR1 is MRHNA and CDR2 SNTAGT. J gave up 1 base and V 4 bases, and 9 bases lay outside the gene matches. CDR3 bases: TGTGCCAGCAGTGTCTTAGCTAGCGGGTCTTCCTACAATGAGCAGTTCTTC. Protein sequence: CASSVLASGSSYNEQFF.

This clonotype was detected a few times. The chain employs TRBV6-1 and TRBJ2-5; 12 positions agree with TRBD2. The CDR3 runs to 16 residues. The V gene's germline CDR1 is MNHNS and CDR2 SASEGT. With V trimmed by 7 bases and J by 2 bases, 8 bases remained unmatched. The CDR3 spells CASTLRLAGEQETQYF. The DNA of the CDR3 is TGTGCCAGCACCCTTAGACTAGCGGGAGAACAAGAGACCCAGTACTTC.